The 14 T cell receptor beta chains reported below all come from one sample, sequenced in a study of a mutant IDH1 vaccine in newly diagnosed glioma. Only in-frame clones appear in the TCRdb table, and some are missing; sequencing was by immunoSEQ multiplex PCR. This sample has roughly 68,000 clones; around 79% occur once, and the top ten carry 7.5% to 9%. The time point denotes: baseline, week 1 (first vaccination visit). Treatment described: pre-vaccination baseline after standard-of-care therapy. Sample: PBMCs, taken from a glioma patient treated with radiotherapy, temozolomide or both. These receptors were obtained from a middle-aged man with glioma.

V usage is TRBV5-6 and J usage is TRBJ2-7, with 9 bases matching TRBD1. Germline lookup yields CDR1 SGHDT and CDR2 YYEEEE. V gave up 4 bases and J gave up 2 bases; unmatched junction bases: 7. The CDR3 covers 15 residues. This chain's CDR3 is CASSLGTGHPYEQYF. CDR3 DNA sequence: TGTGCCAGCAGCCTCGGGACAGGGCATCCCTACGAGCAGTACTTC.

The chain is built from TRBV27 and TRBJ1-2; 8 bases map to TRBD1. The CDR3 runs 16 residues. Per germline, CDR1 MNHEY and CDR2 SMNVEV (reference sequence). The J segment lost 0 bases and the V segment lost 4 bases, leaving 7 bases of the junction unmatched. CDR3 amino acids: CASSSRQGAANYGYTF. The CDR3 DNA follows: TGTGCCAGCAGTTCCAGGCAGGGGGCCGCTAACTATGGCTACACCTTC.

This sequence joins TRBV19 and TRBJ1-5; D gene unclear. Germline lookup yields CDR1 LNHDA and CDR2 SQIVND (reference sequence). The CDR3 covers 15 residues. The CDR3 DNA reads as TGTGCAAGTTGCGGGAGCAAATCTAGCAATCAGCCCCAGCATTTT. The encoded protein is CASCGSKSSNQPQHF.

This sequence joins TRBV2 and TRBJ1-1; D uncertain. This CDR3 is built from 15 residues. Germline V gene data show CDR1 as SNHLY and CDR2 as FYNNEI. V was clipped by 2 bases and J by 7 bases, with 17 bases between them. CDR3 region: CASSETGYGQDEAFF. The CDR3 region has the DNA TGTGCCAGCAGTGAAACGGGATATGGGCAAGATGAAGCTTTCTTT. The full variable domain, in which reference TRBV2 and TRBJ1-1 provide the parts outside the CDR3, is EPEVTQTPSHQVTQMGQEVILRCVPISNHLYFYWYRQILGQKVEFLVSFYNNEISEKSEIFDDQFSVERPDGSNFTLKIRSTKLEDSAMYFCASSETGYGQDEAFFGQGTRLTVV.

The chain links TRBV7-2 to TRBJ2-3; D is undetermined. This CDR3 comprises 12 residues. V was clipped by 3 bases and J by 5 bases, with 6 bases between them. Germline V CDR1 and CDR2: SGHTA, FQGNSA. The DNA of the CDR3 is TGTGCCAGCAGCTTCGCTCGAGATACGCAGTATTTT. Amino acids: CASSFARDTQYF.

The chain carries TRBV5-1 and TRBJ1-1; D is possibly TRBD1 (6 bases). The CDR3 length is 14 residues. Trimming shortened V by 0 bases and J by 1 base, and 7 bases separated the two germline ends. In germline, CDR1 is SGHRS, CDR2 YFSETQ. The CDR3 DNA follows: TGCGCCAGCAGCTTGGCGGGGGCGAACACTGAAGCTTTCTTT. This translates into CASSLAGANTEAFF.

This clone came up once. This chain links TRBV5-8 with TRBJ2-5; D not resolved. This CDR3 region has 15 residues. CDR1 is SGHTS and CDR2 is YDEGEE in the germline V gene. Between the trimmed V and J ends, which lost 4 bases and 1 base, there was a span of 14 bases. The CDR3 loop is CASSQSITGQETQYF. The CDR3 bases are TGTGCCAGCAGCCAGTCCATCACGGGCCAAGAGACCCAGTACTTC.

CDR3 loop: CASSRVAAGQETQYF. The CDR3 nucleotides are TGTGCCAGCAGCCGAGTAGCAGCAGGACAAGAGACCCAGTACTTC. This chain joins TRBV5-6 and TRBJ2-5; D remains ambiguous. Germline values: CDR1 SGHDT, CDR2 YYEEEE. The CDR3 has 15 amino acids. With 4 bases removed from V and 2 bases from J, the gap between germline ends came to 15 bases.

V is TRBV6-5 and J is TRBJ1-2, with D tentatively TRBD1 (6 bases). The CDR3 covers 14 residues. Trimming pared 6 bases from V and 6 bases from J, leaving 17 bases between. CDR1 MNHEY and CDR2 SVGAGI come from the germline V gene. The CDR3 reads CASSARGGADGYTF. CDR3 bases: TGTGCCAGCAGCGCTCGCGGGGGCGCAGATGGCTACACCTTC.

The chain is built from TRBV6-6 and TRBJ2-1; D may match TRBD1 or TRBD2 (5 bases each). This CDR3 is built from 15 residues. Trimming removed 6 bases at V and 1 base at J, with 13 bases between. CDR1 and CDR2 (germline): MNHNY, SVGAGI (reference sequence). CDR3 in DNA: TGTGCCAGCAGCCCCGGGACGGAGTCCTACAATGAGCAGTTCTTC. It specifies CASSPGTESYNEQFF.

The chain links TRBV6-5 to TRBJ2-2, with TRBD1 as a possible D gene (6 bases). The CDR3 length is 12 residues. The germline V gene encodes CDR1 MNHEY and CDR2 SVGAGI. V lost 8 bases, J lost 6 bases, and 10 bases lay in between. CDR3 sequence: CASRTVAGELFF. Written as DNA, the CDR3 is TGTGCCAGCCGGACAGTGGCCGGGGAGCTGTTTTTT.

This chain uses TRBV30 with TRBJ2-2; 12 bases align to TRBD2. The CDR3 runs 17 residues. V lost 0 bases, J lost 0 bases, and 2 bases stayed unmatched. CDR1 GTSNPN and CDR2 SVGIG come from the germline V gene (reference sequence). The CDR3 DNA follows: TGTGCCTGGAGTGTACGACTAGCGGGGGCGAACACCGGGGAGCTGTTTTTT. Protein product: CAWSVRLAGANTGELFF.

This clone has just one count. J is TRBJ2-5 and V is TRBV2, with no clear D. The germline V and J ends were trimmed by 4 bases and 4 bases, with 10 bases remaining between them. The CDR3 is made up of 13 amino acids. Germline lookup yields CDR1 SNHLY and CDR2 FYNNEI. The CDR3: CASSGYPRETQYF. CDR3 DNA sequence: TGTGCCAGCAGTGGGTACCCGCGAGAGACCCAGTACTTC. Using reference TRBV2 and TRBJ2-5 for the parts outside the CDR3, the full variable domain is EPEVTQTPSHQVTQMGQEVILRCVPISNHLYFYWYRQILGQKVEFLVSFYNNEISEKSEIFDDQFSVERPDGSNFTLKIRSTKLEDSAMYFCASSGYPRETQYFGPGTRLLVL.

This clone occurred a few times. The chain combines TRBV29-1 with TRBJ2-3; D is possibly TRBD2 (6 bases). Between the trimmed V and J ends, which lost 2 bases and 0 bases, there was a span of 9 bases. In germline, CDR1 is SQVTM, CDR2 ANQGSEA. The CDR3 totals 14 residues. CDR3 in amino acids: CSVERGTSTDTQYF. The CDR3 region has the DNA TGCAGCGTTGAACGCGGGACTAGCACAGATACGCAGTATTTT.